The clone carrying this T cell receptor (beta chain) was detected a few times. The antigen is undetermined. The CDR3 contains 13 residues. V lost 3 bases to trimming and J lost 1 base, with 7 bases between them. CDR1 is SGHRS and CDR2 is YFSETQ in the germline V gene. The data are from a study of cytomegalovirus exposure and HLA in healthy donors. Study-wide points: Researchers reported that a few CMV-associated chains were confirmed in vitro as CMV antigen-specific.

Primers for the PCR totalled 60 Vbeta and 13 Jbeta. Original processing methods: Later work found 80 million or so unique TCR beta chains, with about 10 million shared. Clones were read by immunoSEQ multiplex PCR, and TCRdb kept only the in-frame ones, dropping some. V and J calls and clone size are as listed in that table; D and trimming were resolved from the DNA. This table has 100,000 to 150,000 clones, about 10% appearing once. The chain has TRBV5-1 and TRBJ1-1, with a weak D call TRBD1 (6 bases). This receptor was taken from a woman aged 18-30 years in good health and CMV-seropositive. Sequencing input: PBMCs. CDR3 residues: CASSWGQNTEAFF. For the CDR3, the DNA is TGCGCCAGCAGCTGGGGACAGAACACTGAAGCTTTCTTT.